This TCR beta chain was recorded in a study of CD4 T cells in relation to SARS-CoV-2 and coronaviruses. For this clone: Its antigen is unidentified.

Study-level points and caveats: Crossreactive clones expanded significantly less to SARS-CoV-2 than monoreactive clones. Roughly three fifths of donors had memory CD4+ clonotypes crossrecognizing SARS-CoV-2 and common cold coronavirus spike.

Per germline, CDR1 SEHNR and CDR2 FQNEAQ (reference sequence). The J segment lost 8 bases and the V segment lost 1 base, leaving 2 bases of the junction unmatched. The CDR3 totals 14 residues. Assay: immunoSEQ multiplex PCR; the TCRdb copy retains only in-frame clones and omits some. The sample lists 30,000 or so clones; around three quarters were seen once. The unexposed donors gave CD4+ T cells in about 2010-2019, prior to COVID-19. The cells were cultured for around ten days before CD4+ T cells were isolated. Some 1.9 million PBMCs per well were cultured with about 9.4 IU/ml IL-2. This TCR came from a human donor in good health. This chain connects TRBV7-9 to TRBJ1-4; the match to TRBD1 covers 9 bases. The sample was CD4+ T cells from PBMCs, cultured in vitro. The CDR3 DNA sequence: TGTGCCAGCAGCTTAGGACAGGGGGGCGAAAAACTGTTTTTT. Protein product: CASSLGQGGEKLFF.